The sequence of this T cell receptor beta chain was determined in a study of T cells in Graves' hyperthyroidism and ophthalmopathy. Study conclusions and caveats: Expanded thyroid clonotypes (above 0.001) were mostly also found in blood. Progression to ophthalmopathy was predicted a median of 6.5 months early.

Not enrolled were patients with uncontrolled infection, other autoimmune disease, pregnancy or lactation. In making diagnoses, clinical symptoms, serum thyroxine and TRAb, thyroid ultrasound and orbital computed tomography were all used. This clonotype was seen ten or more times. The target antigen is unknown. The source material, RNA transcripts, was used to amplify TCR beta CDR3 regions. During a first-round RT-PCR of the TCR CDR3, the HTBI primer set was used. TCRdb passed the multiplex PCR reads through MiXCR, listing each CDR3 protein once. The table includes roughly 500,000 distinct CDR3 sequences, more than 45% detected once. Specimen: peripheral blood or thyroid tissue (not recorded which). This receptor was obtained from an adult woman with Graves' disease, either hyperthyroidism or ophthalmopathy (not recorded which).

Here the CDR3 DNA reads TGTGCCAGCACCGCACCCAGCGGGAGTGAGGAGACCCAGTACTTC. It specifies CASTAPSGSEETQYF. The rearrangement joins TRBV7-9 to TRBJ2-5, with 8 bases aligning to TRBD2. This CDR3 has 15 amino acids. V was clipped by 7 bases and J by 5 bases; unmatched bases: 12. The germline gives CDR1 SEHNR, CDR2 FQNEAQ (reference sequence).